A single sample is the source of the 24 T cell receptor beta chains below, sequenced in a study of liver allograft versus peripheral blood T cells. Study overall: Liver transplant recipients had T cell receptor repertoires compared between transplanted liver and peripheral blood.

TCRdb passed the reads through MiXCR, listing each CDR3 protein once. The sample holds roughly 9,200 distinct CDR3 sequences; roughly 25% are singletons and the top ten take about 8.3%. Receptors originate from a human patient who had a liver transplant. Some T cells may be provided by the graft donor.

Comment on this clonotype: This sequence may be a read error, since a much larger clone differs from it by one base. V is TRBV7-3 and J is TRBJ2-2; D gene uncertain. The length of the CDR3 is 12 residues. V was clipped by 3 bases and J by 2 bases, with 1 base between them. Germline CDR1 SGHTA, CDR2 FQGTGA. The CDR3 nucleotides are TGTGCCAGCAGCTTCAACACCGGGGAGCTGTTTTTT. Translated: CASSFNTGELFF.

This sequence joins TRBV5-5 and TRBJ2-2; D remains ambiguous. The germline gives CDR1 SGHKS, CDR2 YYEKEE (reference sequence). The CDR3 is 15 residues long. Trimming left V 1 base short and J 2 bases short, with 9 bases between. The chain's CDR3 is CASSLKQFNTGELFF. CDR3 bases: TGTGCCAGCAGCTTGAAACAGTTTAACACCGGGGAGCTGTTTTTT.

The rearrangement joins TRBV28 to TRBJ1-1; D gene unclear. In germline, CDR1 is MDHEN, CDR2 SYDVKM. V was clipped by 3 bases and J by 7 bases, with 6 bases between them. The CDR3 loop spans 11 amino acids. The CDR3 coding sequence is TGTGCCAGCAGTTTTGTTGGTGAAGCTTTCTTT. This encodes CASSFVGEAFF.

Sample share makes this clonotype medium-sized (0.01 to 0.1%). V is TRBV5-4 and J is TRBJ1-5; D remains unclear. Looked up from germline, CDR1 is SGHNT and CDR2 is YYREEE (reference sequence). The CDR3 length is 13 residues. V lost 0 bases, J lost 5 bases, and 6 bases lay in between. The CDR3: CASSLDGDQPQHF. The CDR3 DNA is TGTGCCAGCAGCTTGGACGGGGATCAGCCCCAGCATTTT. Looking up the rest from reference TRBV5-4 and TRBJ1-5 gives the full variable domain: ETGVTQSPTHLIKTRGQQVTLRCSSQSGHNTVSWYQQALGQGPQFIFQYYREEENGRGNFPPRFSGLQFPNYSSELNVNALELDDSALYLCASSLDGDQPQHFGDGTRLSIL.

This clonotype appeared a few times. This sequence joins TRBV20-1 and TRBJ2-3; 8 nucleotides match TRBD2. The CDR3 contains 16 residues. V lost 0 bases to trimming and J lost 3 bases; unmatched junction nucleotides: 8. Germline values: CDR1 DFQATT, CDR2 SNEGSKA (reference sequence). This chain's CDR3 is CSARDERESITDTQYF. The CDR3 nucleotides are TGCAGTGCTAGAGACGAGCGGGAGTCGATAACAGATACGCAGTATTTT.

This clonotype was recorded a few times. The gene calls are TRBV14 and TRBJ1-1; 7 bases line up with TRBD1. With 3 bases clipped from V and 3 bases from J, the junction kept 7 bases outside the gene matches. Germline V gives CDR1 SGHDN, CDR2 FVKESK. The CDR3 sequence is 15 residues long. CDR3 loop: CASSHLRDRDTEAFF. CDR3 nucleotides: TGTGCCAGCAGCCACCTCCGGGACAGAGACACTGAAGCTTTCTTT.

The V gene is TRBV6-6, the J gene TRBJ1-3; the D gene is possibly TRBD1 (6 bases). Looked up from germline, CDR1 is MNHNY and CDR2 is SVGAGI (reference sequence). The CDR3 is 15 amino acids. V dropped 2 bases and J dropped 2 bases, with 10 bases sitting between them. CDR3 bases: TGTGCCAGCAGTTACGCTACAGGGACTGGAAACACCATATATTTT. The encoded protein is CASSYATGTGNTIYF.

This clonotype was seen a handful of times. The CDR3 nucleotides are TGTGCCAGCCGCGCGGCCCGGGGCCGGGGAGAGAACACTGAAGCTTTCTTT. Protein product: CASRAARGRGENTEAFF. V usage is TRBV27 and J usage is TRBJ1-1, with a weak D call TRBD1 (5 bases). CDR3 length equals 17 residues. Germline CDR1 reads MNHEY; CDR2 reads SMNVEV (reference sequence). V dropped 8 bases and J dropped 1 base, with 23 bases sitting between them.

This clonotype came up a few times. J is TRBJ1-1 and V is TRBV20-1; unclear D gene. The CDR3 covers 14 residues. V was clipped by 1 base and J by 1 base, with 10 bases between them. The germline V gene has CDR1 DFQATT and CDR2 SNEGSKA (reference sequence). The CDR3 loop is CSARAHGTNTEAFF. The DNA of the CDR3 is TGCAGTGCTAGAGCCCACGGTACGAACACTGAAGCTTTCTTT.

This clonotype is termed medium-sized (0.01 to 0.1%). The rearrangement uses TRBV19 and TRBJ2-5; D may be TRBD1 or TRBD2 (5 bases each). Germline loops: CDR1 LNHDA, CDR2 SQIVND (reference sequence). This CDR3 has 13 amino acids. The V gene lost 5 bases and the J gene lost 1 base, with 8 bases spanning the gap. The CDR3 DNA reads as TGTGCCAGTAGTGGGACCCCCCAAGAGACCCAGTACTTC. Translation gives CASSGTPQETQYF.

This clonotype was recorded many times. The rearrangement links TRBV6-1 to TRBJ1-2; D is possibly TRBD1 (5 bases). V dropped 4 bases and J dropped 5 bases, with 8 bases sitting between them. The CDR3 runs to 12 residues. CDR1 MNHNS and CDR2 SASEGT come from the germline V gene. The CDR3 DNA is TGTGCCAGCAGTGTCAGGGATTATGGCTACACCTTC. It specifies CASSVRDYGYTF.

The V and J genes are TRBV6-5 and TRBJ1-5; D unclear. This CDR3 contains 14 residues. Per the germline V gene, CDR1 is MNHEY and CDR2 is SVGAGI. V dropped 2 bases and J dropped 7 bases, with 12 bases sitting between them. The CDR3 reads CASSYHGNGQPQHF. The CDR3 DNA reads TGTGCCAGCAGTTACCACGGGAACGGGCAGCCCCAGCATTTT.

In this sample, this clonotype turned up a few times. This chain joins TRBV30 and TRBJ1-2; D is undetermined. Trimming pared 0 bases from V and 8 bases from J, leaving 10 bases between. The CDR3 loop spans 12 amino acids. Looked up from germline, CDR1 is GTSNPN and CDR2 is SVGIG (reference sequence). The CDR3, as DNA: TGTGCCTGGAGTGTACGTCCCAGGGGCTACACCTTC. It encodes CAWSVRPRGYTF.

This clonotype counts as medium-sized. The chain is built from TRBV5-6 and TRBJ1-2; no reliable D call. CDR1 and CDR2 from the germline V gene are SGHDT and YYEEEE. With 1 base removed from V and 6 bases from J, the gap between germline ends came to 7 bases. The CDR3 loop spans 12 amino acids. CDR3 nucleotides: TGTGCCAGCAGCTTGACCGATAATGGCTACACCTTC. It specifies CASSLTDNGYTF.

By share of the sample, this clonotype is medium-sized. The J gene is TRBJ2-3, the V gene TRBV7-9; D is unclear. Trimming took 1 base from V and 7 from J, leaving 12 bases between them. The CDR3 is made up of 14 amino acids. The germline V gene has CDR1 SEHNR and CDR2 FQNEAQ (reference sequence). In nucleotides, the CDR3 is TGTGCCAGCAGCTTAGTAAGTGGCGAAAATACGCAGTATTTT. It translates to CASSLVSGENTQYF.

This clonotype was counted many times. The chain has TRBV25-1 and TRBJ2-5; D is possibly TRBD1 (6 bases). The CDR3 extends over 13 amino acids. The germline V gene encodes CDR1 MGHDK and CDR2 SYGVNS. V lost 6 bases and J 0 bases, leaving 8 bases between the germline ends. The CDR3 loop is CASSGTYQETQYF. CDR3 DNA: TGTGCCAGCAGCGGGACATACCAAGAGACCCAGTACTTC. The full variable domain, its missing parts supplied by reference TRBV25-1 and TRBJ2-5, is EADIYQTPRYLVIGTGKKITLECSQTMGHDKMYWYQQDPGMELHLIHYSYGVNSTEKGDLSSESTVSRIRTEHFPLTLESARPSHTSQYLCASSGTYQETQYFGPGTRLLVL.

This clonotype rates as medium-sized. The CDR3 coding sequence is TGTGCCAGCAGTGATATCGGATGGGGCTTAATTTCCTACAATGAGCAGTTCTTC. Protein sequence: CASSDIGWGLISYNEQFF. V and J are TRBV6-1 and TRBJ2-1; D possibly corresponds to TRBD1 (5 bases). Germline assignment: CDR1 MNHNS and CDR2 SASEGT. Deletions cut 3 bases from V and 1 base from J, with 19 bases between. The CDR3 has 18 residues.

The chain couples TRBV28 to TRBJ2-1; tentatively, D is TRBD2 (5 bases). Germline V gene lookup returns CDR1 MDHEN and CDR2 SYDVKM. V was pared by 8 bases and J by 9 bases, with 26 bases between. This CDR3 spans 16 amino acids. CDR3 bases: TGTGCCAGCGTGAGGTGGCGGGTCCCCGGGCCGGGTGAGCAGTTCTTC. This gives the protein CASVRWRVPGPGEQFF.

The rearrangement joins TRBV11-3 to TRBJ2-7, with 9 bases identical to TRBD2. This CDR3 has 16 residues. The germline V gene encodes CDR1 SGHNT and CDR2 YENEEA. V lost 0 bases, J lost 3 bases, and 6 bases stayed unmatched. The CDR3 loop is CASSLDLGTSSYEQYF. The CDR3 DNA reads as TGTGCCAGCAGCTTAGACCTCGGGACTAGCAGCTACGAGCAGTACTTC. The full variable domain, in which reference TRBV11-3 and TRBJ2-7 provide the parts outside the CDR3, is EAGVVQSPRYKIIEKKQPVAFWCNPISGHNTLYWYLQNLGQGPELLIRYENEEAVDDSQLPKDRFSAERLKGVDSTLKIQPAELGDSAVYLCASSLDLGTSSYEQYFGPGTRLTVT.

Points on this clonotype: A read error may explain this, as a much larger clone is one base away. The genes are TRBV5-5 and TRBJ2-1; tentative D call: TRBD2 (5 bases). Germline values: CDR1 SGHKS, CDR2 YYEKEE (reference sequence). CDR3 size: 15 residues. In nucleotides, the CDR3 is TGTGTCAGCAGCCCGGGAAGAGAGATGGGCAATGAGCAGTTCTTC. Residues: CVSSPGREMGNEQFF.

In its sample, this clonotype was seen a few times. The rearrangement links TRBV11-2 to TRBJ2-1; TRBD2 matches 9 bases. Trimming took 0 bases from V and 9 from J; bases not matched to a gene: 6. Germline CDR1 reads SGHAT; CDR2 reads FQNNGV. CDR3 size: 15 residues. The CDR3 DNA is TGTGCCAGCAGCTTAGATGGCGGGGGGGCACTTGAGCAGTTCTTC. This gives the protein CASSLDGGGALEQFF. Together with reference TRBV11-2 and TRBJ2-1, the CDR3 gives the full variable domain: EAGVAQSPRYKIIEKRQSVAFWCNPISGHATLYWYQQILGQGPKLLIQFQNNGVVDDSQLPKDRFSAERLKGVDSTLKIQPAKLEDSAVYLCASSLDGGGALEQFFGPGTRLTVL.

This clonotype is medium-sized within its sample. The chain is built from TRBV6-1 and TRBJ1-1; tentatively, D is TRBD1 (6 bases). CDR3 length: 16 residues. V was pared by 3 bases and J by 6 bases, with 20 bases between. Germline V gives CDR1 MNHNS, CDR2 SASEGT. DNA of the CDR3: TGTGCCAGCAGTGACTCCCCGGGACAACCTGGCGCTGAAGCTTTCTTT. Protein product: CASSDSPGQPGAEAFF.

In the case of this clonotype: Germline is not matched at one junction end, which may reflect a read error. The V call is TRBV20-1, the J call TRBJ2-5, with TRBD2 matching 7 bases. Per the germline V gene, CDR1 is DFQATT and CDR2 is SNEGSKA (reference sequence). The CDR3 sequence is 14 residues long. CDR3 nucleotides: TGCGGTGCTAAGGAGGGCGGGAGAGCAAAGACCCAGTACTTC. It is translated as CGAKEGGRAKTQYF.

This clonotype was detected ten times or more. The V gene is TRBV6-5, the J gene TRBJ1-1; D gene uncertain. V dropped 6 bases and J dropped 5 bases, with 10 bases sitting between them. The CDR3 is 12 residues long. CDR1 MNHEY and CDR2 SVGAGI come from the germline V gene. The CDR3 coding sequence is TGTGCCAGCAGCCCTGAACCAACTGAAGCTTTCTTT. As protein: CASSPEPTEAFF.